This T cell receptor (beta chain) was sequenced for a study of T cells after posttransplantation cyclophosphamide (dated by TCRdb to between 2015 and 2016). General notes on the study: Using TRB sequencing, the study followed how the T cell repertoire reconstituted after myeloablative bone marrow transplantation in which posttransplantation cyclophosphamide served as GVHD prophylaxis. Blood from every one of the 30 to 40 PTCy patients who had 1-year posttransplant specimens underwent TRB sequencing. TRA and TRB clonality were tightly correlated in 9 or 10 samples, so subsequent TCR analyses focused on TRB only. Public TRB sequences were searched against a database of over 3,600 sequences associated with responses to pathogens, tumor antigens, self-antigens and alloantigens. In 3 patients, up to 3 additional blood samples taken between 2 and 5.2 years after transplant also underwent TRB sequencing, as did pretransplant blood from a handful of patients. Samples from 30 to 35 PTCy-treated patients, along with samples from approximately 15 of their related bone marrow donors, underwent antigen receptor sequencing.

Overall study results and their limits: The TRB repertoires of T cells infiltrating skin or GI tract showed only limited overlap with the TRB repertoires of T cells in blood. Across approximately 41 patients, TRB clonality was highly associated with recipient CMV seropositivity and CMV reactivation, and PTCy diversity was similar to diversity in CNI/methotrexate controls. Donor-recipient similarity was low at 1-2 months but increased during the first year, and donor CD8+ memory clones often dominated later blood repertoires.

This sample's treatment or condition label indicates: high-dose cyclophosphamide on days +3 and +4 as single-agent GVHD prophylaxis. For conditioning, the PTCy patients got busulfan and fludarabine, then a related or unrelated marrow graft, followed by cyclophosphamide on days +3 and +4. The PTCy-treated patients were enrolled in a prospective multi-institutional clinical trial. Mononuclear cells from peripheral blood and bone marrow were separated by Ficoll-Hypaque density centrifugation and then cryopreserved. Genomic DNA was the input for TRB sequencing, which was run either with the immunoSEQ assay at survey resolution or with the hsTCRB kit. The study's processing was this. The immunoSEQ software handled initial read processing, and the LymphoSeq R package was used for repertoire analyses. For each TRB dataset, clonality was calculated as 1 minus normalized Shannon entropy, and the Gini coefficient was computed as well. To infer phenotypes in unsorted samples, TRB sequences from sorted subsets of the recipient or donor were mapped onto unsorted samples from the same recipient. TCRdb carries this immuneACCESS record with in-frame sequences only. Its versions omit some clonotypes, under half of them owing to an unresolved V gene in the studies checked, with the rest unexplained. V and J calls and clone size come straight from that table; D and trimming were deduced from the DNA. The sample has some 10,000 clones on record, with no singletons. Approximately 26% of the sample belongs to the ten largest clones.

The germline V gene supplies CDR1 SGHTA and CDR2 FQGNSA. The CDR3, cysteine through phenylalanine, is 16 amino acids long. The only DNA kept is the CDR3, 48 bases in frame from the first base. The junction shows trimming of 1 base on V and 2 bases on J, plus 12 bases between the germline ends. This clone has ten or more counts. What antigen it recognizes has not been identified. No qualities accompany the bases; no much larger clone lies one base away. Sequenced material: PBMCs, taken after allogeneic stem cell transplant with posttransplant cyclophosphamide. The TCR was taken from a female patient in her forties or fifties who received an allogeneic stem cell transplant from a related donor, was CMV-positive, and had no GVHD. Following a transplant, some T cells may be graft donor cells, not patient cells. Recombination connected TRBV7-2 to TRBJ1-3; TRBD1 is possibly the D segment (5 matching bases). The CDR3: CASSLGVAGAGNTIYF. The DNA is TGTGCCAGCAGCTTAGGGGTCGCGGGGGCTGGAAACACCATATATTTT.